Listed below are T cell receptor beta chains from one sample, sequenced in a study of blood T cells in healthy people across ages. TCRdb re-derived calls from the 5' RACE reads in MiXCR, one entry per CDR3 protein. The sample contains fewer than 2,000,000 distinct CDR3 sequences, roughly 43% of which appear only once. Source material: blood. The receptors stem from a human donor in good health. CDR3s include the opening cysteine and the closing phenylalanine or tryptophan. The D gene is left open where the match is weak. Clone size is given for some rows only: seen once, a few or many times, or a class if the clone is expanded.

cdr3_aa cdr3_nt cdr3_length d_call v_call clone_size j_call
CSARDFWTSGGPNEQFF TGCAGTGCTAGAGATTTCTGGACTAGCGGGGGGCCCAATGAGCAGTTCTTC 17 TRBD2 TRBV20-1 - TRBJ2-1
CASSFGSRESKQYF TGTGCCAGCAGTTTTGGGTCCAGGGAAAGCAAGCAGTACTTC 14 - TRBV12-3/TRBV12-4 few TRBJ2-5
CASSHLDVNGELFF TGCGCCAGCAGCCACCTCGACGTCAACGGGGAGCTGTTTTTT 14 - TRBV4-1 - TRBJ2-2
CASSLQLTGAPRPGELFF TGTGCCAGCAGCTTACAACTAACAGGGGCTCCAAGGCCCGGGGAGCTGTTTTTT 18 TRBD1 TRBV7-8 - TRBJ2-2
CASSWGTQDGYTF TGTGCCAGCAGTTGGGGGACCCAGGATGGCTACACCTTC 13 - TRBV12-3/TRBV12-4 few TRBJ1-2
CSSPPHSGNTIYF TGCAGCTCCCCCCCACACTCTGGAAACACCATATATTTT 13 - TRBV29-1 - TRBJ1-3
CASSKVGGGTQYF - 13 - TRBV21-1 - TRBJ2-3
CSATRQGAQYEQYF TGCAGTGCTACAAGACAGGGGGCGCAATACGAGCAGTACTTC 14 TRBD1 TRBV20-1 - TRBJ2-7
CASTRDRGNYEQYF TGTGCCAGCACCCGGGACAGGGGGAACTACGAGCAGTACTTC 14 TRBD1 TRBV3-1 - TRBJ2-7
CASSRTSGRLSTDTQYF TGTGCCAGCAGTCGGACTAGCGGGAGGCTGAGCACAGATACGCAGTATTTT 17 TRBD2 TRBV12-3/TRBV12-4 - TRBJ2-3
CSARDSTAYPYEQYF TGCAGTGCTAGAGATAGCACAGCATACCCCTACGAGCAGTACTTC 15 - TRBV20-1 - TRBJ2-7
CSAQFGDTLYGYTF TGCAGTGCCCAATTCGGGGACACCCTCTATGGCTACACCTTC 14 - TRBV20-1 - TRBJ1-2
CASSPLGHLGEQYF TGTGCCAGCAGCCCGTTGGGCCACCTGGGGGAGCAGTACTTC 14 - TRBV7-9 - TRBJ2-7
CVSTLRAGQETQYF TGTGTCAGCACCTTGCGGGCAGGGCAAGAGACCCAGTACTTC 14 - TRBV5-6 - TRBJ2-5
CASSYRAGGSNYNEQFF TGTGCCAGCAGTTACCGGGCAGGGGGCTCCAATTACAATGAGCAGTTCTTC 17 TRBD1 TRBV6-2/TRBV6-3 - TRBJ2-1
CSARETGWQPQHF TGCAGTGCTAGAGAGACAGGGTGGCAGCCCCAGCATTTT 13 TRBD1 TRBV20-1 - TRBJ1-5
CATSDRFYGYTF TGTGCCACCAGTGACCGATTCTATGGCTACACCTTC 12 - TRBV24-1 many TRBJ1-2
CSAPGTAFYGYTF TGCAGTGCCCCCGGGACAGCTTTCTATGGCTACACCTTC 13 TRBD1 TRBV20-1 - TRBJ1-2
CASSVADSSSYEQYF TGTGCCAGCAGCGTAGCTGACAGCAGCTCCTACGAGCAGTACTTC 15 - TRBV9 - TRBJ2-7
CASSYGSVGTQYF TGTGCCAGCAGTTACGGGTCGGTGGGGACCCAGTACTTC 13 - TRBV6-2/TRBV6-3 - TRBJ2-5
CASSLVLRTEANYGYTF TGTGCCAGCAGCTTAGTACTACGGACAGAAGCTAACTATGGCTACACCTTC 17 - TRBV5-6 few TRBJ1-2
CSVSDGVTDTQYF TGCAGCGTTTCGGATGGAGTTACAGATACGCAGTATTTT 13 - TRBV29-1 - TRBJ2-3
CASSQRQADTQYF TGTGCCAGCAGCCAACGACAGGCAGATACGCAGTATTTT 13 - TRBV7-2 - TRBJ2-3
CASSLLEEENIQYF TGTGCCAGCAGCTTACTCGAGGAGGAAAACATTCAGTACTTC 14 - TRBV28 few TRBJ2-4
CASSVASGLAGPQYF TGTGCCAGCAGCGTAGCTTCGGGACTAGCGGGCCCGCAGTACTTC 15 TRBD2 TRBV9 - TRBJ2-7
CASSLGWETDTQYF TGTGCCAGCAGCTTAGGGTGGGAGACAGATACGCAGTATTTT 14 - TRBV11-1 - TRBJ2-3
CASSYSSPDSTNEKLFF TGTGCCAGCAGTTACTCGAGTCCAGATTCAACTAATGAAAAACTGTTTTTT 17 - TRBV6-2/TRBV6-3 - TRBJ1-4
CASSLVVVEQYF TGTGCCAGCAGTTTAGTTGTGGTCGAGCAGTACTTC 12 - TRBV12-3/TRBV12-4 few TRBJ2-7
CASSKAARGEHTQYF TGTGCCAGCAGCAAAGCCGCCAGGGGGGAGCATACGCAGTATTTT 15 - TRBV21-1 - TRBJ2-3
CATSKSDTQYF TGTGCCACCAGCAAGTCGGATACGCAGTATTTT 11 - TRBV24-1 few TRBJ2-3
CASSQGAGLQETQYF TGTGCCAGCAGCCAAGGGGCAGGCCTCCAAGAGACCCAGTACTTC 15 - TRBV7-2 few TRBJ2-5
CASRPDGGHYEQYF TGTGCCAGCAGACCCGACGGGGGGCACTACGAGCAGTACTTC 14 - TRBV6-2/TRBV6-3 few TRBJ2-7
CSARDWGLAGVKETQYF TGCAGTGCTAGAGATTGGGGACTAGCGGGGGTGAAAGAGACCCAGTACTTC 17 TRBD2 TRBV20-1 few TRBJ2-5
CATSDFSSGRDTQYF TGTGCCACTAGTGATTTTTCTAGCGGGCGGGATACGCAGTATTTT 15 TRBD2 TRBV24-1 - TRBJ2-3
CASSLSSEPYNEQFF TGTGCCAGCAGTTTATCTAGCGAACCCTACAATGAGCAGTTCTTC 15 - TRBV27 - TRBJ2-1
CASSVDPMAAQYF TGTGCCAGCAGTGTGGACCCAATGGCGGCCCAGTACTTC 13 - TRBV2 - TRBJ2-5
CASSQDYKVAESSYEQYF TGCGCCAGCAGCCAAGATTATAAAGTCGCTGAAAGCTCCTACGAGCAGTACTTC 18 - TRBV4-1 few TRBJ2-7
CSAPTDMNTEAFF TGCAGTGCTCCAACGGACATGAACACTGAAGCTTTCTTT 13 - TRBV20-1 - TRBJ1-1
CASSLALSMETQYF TGTGCCAGCAGCTTAGCGCTCAGTATGGAGACCCAGTACTTC 14 - TRBV7-2 - TRBJ2-5
CASSQETGTFSSYEQYF TGTGCCAGCAGCCAAGAGACAGGAACTTTCAGCTCCTACGAGCAGTACTTC 17 - TRBV4-2 - TRBJ2-7
CASSQAGANIQYF TGTGCCAGCAGCCAGGCCGGGGCAAACATTCAGTACTTC 13 - TRBV6-2/TRBV6-3 - TRBJ2-4
CASSGARSQGGYTF TGTGCCAGCAGTGGGGCCAGGTCCCAGGGAGGCTACACCTTC 14 - TRBV6-1 few TRBJ1-2
CASSLRTARTDTQYF TGCGCCAGCAGCTTGAGGACAGCCCGCACAGATACGCAGTATTTT 15 - TRBV5-1 - TRBJ2-3
CASGPYRETNTEAFF TGTGCTAGTGGTCCGTACAGGGAGACGAACACTGAAGCTTTCTTT 15 - TRBV12-5 - TRBJ1-1
CASSLVTADTQYF TGTGCCAGCAGCTTAGTCACAGCAGATACGCAGTATTTT 13 - TRBV7-3 few TRBJ2-3
CSAGAFIDTEAFF TGCAGCGCTGGGGCCTTTATAGACACTGAAGCTTTCTTT 13 - TRBV29-1 - TRBJ1-1
CASSLGWQGIYGYTF TGTGCCAGCAGCTTGGGTTGGCAGGGGATCTATGGCTACACCTTC 15 - TRBV5-5 - TRBJ1-2
CASSLLDRGFYEQYF TGTGCCAGCAGCTTATTGGACAGGGGCTTCTACGAGCAGTACTTC 15 TRBD1 TRBV7-2 few TRBJ2-7